Shown below are 17 T cell receptor beta chains from a single sample sequenced in a study of CD4 and CD8 cells across lung adenocarcinoma regions. TCRdb processed the PCR reads anew with MiXCR; each CDR3 protein has one entry. The sample records some 20,000 distinct CDR3 sequences, around half being singletons. The material sequenced was CD8+ T cells from the center of a lung tumor. The receptors were gathered from a female donor with lung adenocarcinoma. The CD4 and CD8 labels of this study may be unreliable.

This clonotype was observed a handful of times. The V gene is TRBV7-2, the J gene TRBJ1-1; D call uncertain. This CDR3 spans 15 amino acids. The V end was cut by 5 bases, the J end by 0 bases, with 13 bases between. Looked up from germline, CDR1 is SGHTA and CDR2 is FQGNSA. The chain's CDR3 is CASSLVPSLNTEAFF. CDR3 nucleotides: TGTGCCAGCAGCCTGGTTCCCAGCCTGAACACTGAAGCTTTCTTT.

Concerning this clonotype: Sequence at one end of the junction differs from germline and may be a read error. The V gene is TRBV11-1, the J gene TRBJ2-3, with 8 bases identical to TRBD2. The length of the CDR3 is 16 residues. CDR1 SGHAT and CDR2 FQDESV come from the germline V gene (reference sequence). The CDR3 protein is CASGGLGGNDTDTQYF. The CDR3, as DNA: TGTGCCAGCGGGGGACTAGGGGGAAATGACACAGATACCCAGTATTTC.

The V gene is TRBV20-1, the J gene TRBJ1-1; unclear D gene. CDR1 is DFQATT and CDR2 is SNEGSKA in the germline V gene (reference sequence). V was shortened by 8 bases and J by 4 bases, with 17 bases between the two germline ends. There are 13 residues in the CDR3. The CDR3 spells CSLLGILGTEAFF. The CDR3 DNA is TGCAGTCTCCTGGGGATCTTGGGCACTGAAGCTTTCTTT.

Regarding this clonotype: One end of the junction varies from germline; a read error may be responsible. J is TRBJ2-3 and V is TRBV27; 10 bases match TRBD1. The germline V gene encodes CDR1 MNHEY and CDR2 SMNVEV (reference sequence). The CDR3 length is 16 residues. The CDR3 DNA is TGTGCTAGCAGGGGAGCCGGGACAGGGGACCAAGATACCCAGTACTTT. Protein sequence: CASRGAGTGDQDTQYF.

J is TRBJ2-4 and V is TRBV10-1, with D tentatively TRBD1 (5 bases). The germline V and J ends were trimmed by 7 bases and 13 bases, with 23 bases remaining between them. This CDR3 comprises 14 residues. CDR1 and CDR2 (germline): WNHNN, SYGVQD (reference sequence). In DNA, the CDR3 is TGCGCCAGCAAGGGGCTGCAAGCCAAAAACACGCAGTACTTC. Translation: CASKGLQAKNTQYF.

The V call is TRBV7-8, the J call TRBJ2-1; D is uncertain. With 5 bases removed from V and 2 bases from J, the gap between germline ends came to 16 bases. CDR1 is SGHVS, CDR2 FQNEAQ, per germline. The CDR3 is 16 amino acids. The CDR3 DNA is TGTGCCAGCAGCCCCCATTTCGGTCGAACCTACAATGAGCAGTTCTTC. Translated: CASSPHFGRTYNEQFF.

CDR3 DNA: TGTGCCAGCAGCCACACCACTGTGAAGAGAGAAAAACTGTTTTTT. Translated: CASSHTTVKREKLFF. The V and J genes are TRBV14 and TRBJ1-4; no reliable D call. The CDR3 is made up of 15 amino acids. With 3 bases removed from V and 8 bases from J, the gap between germline ends came to 16 bases. The germline gives CDR1 SGHDN, CDR2 FVKESK. Complete variable domain (other parts from reference TRBV14 and TRBJ1-4): EAGVTQFPSHSVIEKGQTVTLRCDPISGHDNLYWYRRVMGKEIKFLLHFVKESKQDESGMPNNRFLAERTGGTYSTLKVQPAELEDSGVYFCASSHTTVKREKLFFGSGTQLSVL.

The CDR3 sequence: CARGLRETDTQYF. The CDR3 DNA reads TGTGCCAGGGGGCTGCGGGAGACAGATACGCAGTATTTT. The chain has TRBV12-3 or TRBV12-4 and TRBJ2-3; 7 bases are a match to TRBD2. This CDR3 is 13 amino acids long. V trimming: 9 bases; J trimming: 3 bases; junction bases outside the gene matches: 6.

The CDR3 region is CASSLVATNMQYF. CDR3 in DNA: TGTGCCAGCAGCCTCGTAGCCACAAACATGCAGTACTTC. This chain links TRBV11-3 with TRBJ2-3; the D is unclear. The better agreement between TRBJ2-7 and the DNA end casts doubt on the J call. CDR3 length equals 13 residues. Germline V lookup: CDR1 SGHNT, CDR2 YENEEA.

V usage is TRBV14 and J usage is TRBJ1-4; D is possibly TRBD1 (5 bases). Germline-derived CDR1 and CDR2 are SGHDN and FVKESK. Deletions cut 1 base from V and 7 bases from J, with 13 bases between. The CDR3 length is 15 residues. The DNA of the CDR3 is TGTGCCAGCAGCCAAGCGAGGGGCGCAGGTGAAAAACTGTTTTTT. This codes for CASSQARGAGEKLFF.

This clonotype was counted at least ten times. The V and J genes are TRBV27 and TRBJ2-1; the D call may be TRBD1 or TRBD2 (6 bases each). The germline gives CDR1 MNHEY, CDR2 SMNVEV (reference sequence). V was shortened by 4 bases and J by 3 bases, with 13 bases between the two germline ends. CDR3 length: 15 amino acids. The CDR3 DNA follows: TGTGCCAGCAGTTCGTTAGGAGGGGGCTACAATGAGCAGTTCTTC. As protein: CASSSLGGGYNEQFF.

CDR3 nucleotides: TGTGCTAGTGGGCCAGGGCAGGGGCCCCAACAAGAGACCCAGTACTTC. Amino acid sequence: CASGPGQGPQQETQYF. The gene calls are TRBV12-5 and TRBJ2-5, with D tentatively TRBD1 (6 bases). The CDR3 extends over 16 amino acids. V lost 6 bases, J lost 2 bases, and 19 bases lay in between. Germline CDR1 reads LGHNT; CDR2 reads FRNRAP.

The chain links TRBV11-3 to TRBJ2-1; D gene ambiguous. Per the germline V gene, CDR1 is SGHNT and CDR2 is YENEEA. V gave up 4 bases and J gave up 5 bases, with 12 bases separating them. The CDR3 is 14 amino acids. CDR3 loop: CASSSRAQNNEQFF. Written as DNA, the CDR3 is TGTGCCAGCAGCTCAAGGGCCCAAAACAATGAGCAGTTCTTC.

This chain links TRBV12-3 or TRBV12-4 with TRBJ2-1; TRBD1 matches 10 bases. The end of the DNA fits TRBJ2-7 better, so the J call may be wrong. The CDR3 has 14 amino acids. The CDR3 DNA reads as TGTGCCAGCAGTCGGACAGGGGGGCACCACGAGCAGTACTTC. This encodes CASSRTGGHHEQYF.

The chain combines TRBV27 with TRBJ2-3, with D perhaps matching TRBD1 (5 bases). The CDR3 totals 13 residues. CDR1 MNHEY and CDR2 SMNVEV come from the germline V gene (reference sequence). V dropped 6 bases and J dropped 1 base, with 8 bases sitting between them. CDR3 loop: CASRTDGTDTQYF. The CDR3 nucleotides are TGTGCCAGCAGGACAGACGGCACAGATACGCAGTATTTT.

The table lists this clonotype with a few counts. V and J are TRBV27 and TRBJ2-1; 7 bases are shared with TRBD1. J gave up 7 bases and V 7 bases, and 7 bases lay outside the gene matches. CDR1 MNHEY and CDR2 SMNVEV come from the germline V gene (reference sequence). The CDR3 contains 13 residues. CDR3 protein: CASTQGTLNEQFF. The CDR3 nucleotides are TGTGCCAGCACACAGGGGACCTTAAATGAGCAGTTCTTC.

Judged by abundance, this clonotype is medium-sized (0.01 to 0.1%). In DNA, the CDR3 is TGTGCCAGCAGTACCGACAGGGGGCTCTACAATGAGCAGTTCTTC. Protein: CASSTDRGLYNEQFF. The V call is TRBV6-6, the J call TRBJ2-1, with 10 nucleotides matching TRBD1. V was clipped by 5 bases and J by 3 bases; unmatched bases: 4. Germline V gives CDR1 MNHNY, CDR2 SVGAGI (reference sequence). This CDR3 is built from 15 residues.